The 28 T cell receptor beta chains presented below share a single source sample, sequenced in a study of blood T cells in healthy people across ages. Primers used in a second PCR of about 6 to 11 cycles were a sample-barcoded 5' primer and a J-beta primer mix. TCRdb used MiXCR to reprocess the 5' RACE reads, holding one entry per CDR3 protein. The sample has about 580,000 distinct CDR3 sequences, roughly 48% seen once. Sample: blood. These receptors all come from a man older than 75 in good health.

The chain combines TRBV20-1 with TRBJ2-6; D is uncertain. The V end was cut by 5 bases, the J end by 2 bases, with 10 bases between. CDR3 length: 14 residues. Looked up from germline, CDR1 is DFQATT and CDR2 is SNEGSKA (reference sequence). CDR3 sequence: CSAQQPTGANVLTF. CDR3 coding DNA: TGCAGTGCTCAGCAGCCCACTGGGGCCAACGTCCTGACTTTC.

This clonotype was recorded once. The genes are TRBV7-9 and TRBJ2-4, with D perhaps matching TRBD2 (6 bases). The J call is uncertain, as TRBJ2-5 better fits the DNA end. The germline CDR1 and CDR2 sequences are SEHNR and FQNEAQ (reference sequence). The CDR3 is 19 amino acids. In nucleotides, the CDR3 is TGTGCCAGCAGCTTAAGGAGGGGAAGTACTAGGAGGGTCCAAGAGACCCAGTACTTC. Protein: CASSLRRGSTRRVQETQYF.

The J gene is TRBJ1-1, the V gene TRBV7-9, with D maybe TRBD1 (5 bases). Germline loops: CDR1 SEHNR, CDR2 FQNEAQ (reference sequence). The CDR3 sequence is 15 residues long. The V end was cut by 2 bases, the J end by 4 bases, with 14 bases between. CDR3 loop: CASSLSWGGFTEAFF. The CDR3 coding sequence is TGTGCCAGCAGCTTATCTTGGGGGGGTTTCACTGAAGCTTTCTTT.

This clonotype was found many times. The V call is TRBV6-5, the J call TRBJ2-6, with D possibly being TRBD1 or TRBD2 (6 bases each). Germline loops: CDR1 MNHEY, CDR2 SVGAGI. The CDR3 extends over 18 amino acids. V was cut by 3 bases and J by 0 bases, with 15 bases left in between. The CDR3 reads CASSYGGLTLSGANVLTF. DNA for the CDR3: TGTGCCAGCAGTTATGGGGGGCTGACTCTCTCTGGGGCCAACGTCCTGACTTTC.

The table lists this clonotype with a few counts. CDR3 sequence (DNA): TGTGCCATCAGTGAGAGACTAGGTTACGAGCAGTACTTC. The encoded protein is CAISERLGYEQYF. The gene calls are TRBV10-3 and TRBJ2-7; D may be TRBD2 (6 bases). The V and J ends lost 2 bases and 4 bases respectively, with 9 bases between them. Germline V gene sequence: CDR1 ENHRY, CDR2 SYGVKD. The CDR3 spans 13 residues.

This chain connects TRBV6-2 or TRBV6-3 to TRBJ2-1; TRBD2 agrees at 8 bases. The CDR3 loop spans 16 amino acids. The germline V gene encodes CDR1 MNHEY and CDR2 SVGEGT. The ends lost 3 bases at V and 5 bases at J; junction bases unmatched: 9. The CDR3 bases are TGTGCCAGCAGTTATATCCAGCGGGAGAGAAACAATGAGCAGTTCTTC. Translation: CASSYIQRERNNEQFF.

Many counts were recorded for this clonotype. The chain has TRBV6-5 and TRBJ2-7; D remains ambiguous. There are 15 residues in the CDR3. Per germline, CDR1 MNHEY and CDR2 SVGAGI. Trimming removed 5 bases from V and 2 bases from J, with 16 bases in between. CDR3 region: CASSIRWNQPYEQYF. The CDR3 nucleotides are TGTGCCAGCAGTATACGCTGGAATCAGCCCTACGAGCAGTACTTC.

CDR3 nucleotides: TGTGCCAGCAGCTTAATGAGGACTTATAATTCACCCCTCCACTTT. Amino acids: CASSLMRTYNSPLHF. This sequence joins TRBV7-6 and TRBJ1-6; D gene ambiguous. This CDR3 has 15 residues. CDR1 and CDR2 (germline): SGHVS, FNYEAQ. The V and J ends lost 2 bases and 4 bases respectively, with 9 bases between them.

V gene TRBV7-2 combines with J gene TRBJ2-1; 12 bases line up with TRBD2. The V gene's germline CDR1 is SGHTA and CDR2 FQGNSA. Unmatched junction bases numbered 3, after V lost 5 bases and J lost 1 base. This CDR3 has 16 amino acids. This CDR3 reads CASSKLAGGSYNEQFF. CDR3 nucleotides: TGTGCCAGCAGCAAACTAGCGGGGGGATCCTACAATGAGCAGTTCTTC.

The chain joins TRBV4-3 to TRBJ2-7; D is perhaps TRBD1 or TRBD2 (6 bases each). Trimming pared 0 bases from V and 0 bases from J, leaving 9 bases between. This CDR3 is built from 15 residues. Germline V gene sequence: CDR1 LGHNA, CDR2 YSLEER. CDR3 nucleotide sequence: TGCGCCAGCAGCCAAGACGGGGGCGTCTCCTACGAGCAGTACTTC. It codes for CASSQDGGVSYEQYF.

The chain recombines TRBV7-9 with TRBJ2-3, with D possibly TRBD1 on 6 matching bases. Germline CDR1 is SEHNR and CDR2 is FQNEAQ (reference sequence). The V end lost 1 base, the J end lost 12 bases, and 11 bases lay between the germline ends. This CDR3 has 12 amino acids. CDR3 nucleotides: TGTGCCAGCAGCTTAGACTGGGACATCCAGTATTTT. Translating gives CASSLDWDIQYF.

CDR3 amino acids: CASSFLPSGQETQYF. The DNA of the CDR3 is TGTGCCAGCAGCTTCCTTCCTAGCGGCCAAGAGACCCAGTACTTC. The rearrangement links TRBV7-9 to TRBJ2-5; 7 nucleotides match TRBD2. V was clipped by 3 bases and J by 1 base; unmatched bases: 5. The CDR3 has 15 residues. Germline CDR1 is SEHNR and CDR2 is FQNEAQ (reference sequence).

The chain links TRBV12-3 or TRBV12-4 to TRBJ1-2; 7 positions agree with TRBD1. The CDR3 loop spans 16 amino acids. The V gene end was trimmed by 4 bases and the J gene end by 2 bases; junction bases not matched to a gene: 10. Here the CDR3 reads CASSSPDRERNYGYTF. CDR3 sequence (DNA): TGTGCCAGCAGTTCCCCCGACAGGGAGAGGAACTATGGCTACACCTTC.

The V and J genes are TRBV7-9 and TRBJ2-2; D gene ambiguous. Germline V CDR1 and CDR2: SEHNR, FQNEAQ (reference sequence). The ends were cut back, 5 bases at V and 0 bases at J, with 7 bases in the middle. The CDR3 sequence is 14 residues long. The CDR3 is CASSHRANTGELFF. As DNA, the CDR3 is TGTGCCAGCAGCCATCGAGCGAACACCGGGGAGCTGTTTTTT.

The CDR3, as DNA: TGTGCCAGCAGTCTAGCGGGAGTGCGGCATGAGCAGTTCTTC. Translation: CASSLAGVRHEQFF. The chain uses TRBV27 and TRBJ2-1; 10 bases map to TRBD2. The length of the CDR3 is 14 residues. V lost 5 bases, J lost 8 bases, and 6 bases stayed unmatched. In germline, CDR1 is MNHEY, CDR2 SMNVEV (reference sequence).

The genes are TRBV6-2 or TRBV6-3 and TRBJ2-7; 8 nucleotides align to TRBD2. Germline assignment: CDR1 MNHEY and CDR2 SVGEGT. This CDR3 region has 14 residues. J gave up 3 bases and V 5 bases, and 6 bases lay outside the gene matches. The CDR3 spells CASSDKSGSYEQYF. The DNA of the CDR3 is TGTGCCAGCAGTGATAAAAGCGGGAGCTACGAGCAGTACTTC.

The chain recombines TRBV20-1 with TRBJ2-3; tentatively, D is TRBD2 (6 bases). The length of the CDR3 is 14 residues. Per germline, CDR1 DFQATT and CDR2 SNEGSKA (reference sequence). V was clipped by 5 bases and J by 1 base, with 13 bases between them. The CDR3 here is CSARPVAGTDTQYF. The CDR3 DNA sequence: TGCAGTGCTCGTCCGGTAGCGGGCACAGATACGCAGTATTTT.

The chain joins TRBV20-1 to TRBJ2-5, with D uncertain. The CDR3 length is 13 residues. Trimming cost V 1 base and J 5 bases, with 11 bases left between them. Germline V gene lookup returns CDR1 DFQATT and CDR2 SNEGSKA (reference sequence). CDR3 sequence: CSARGIALETQYF. The CDR3 DNA reads TGCAGTGCTAGAGGGATCGCCCTGGAGACCCAGTACTTC.

The V gene is TRBV29-1, the J gene TRBJ2-7; maybe TRBD1 (6 bases). V was pared by 7 bases and J by 2 bases, with 15 bases between. This CDR3 has 13 amino acids. The germline V gene has CDR1 SQVTM and CDR2 ANQGSEA. The CDR3 here is CSARLGGTYEQYF. Here the CDR3 DNA reads TGCAGCGCCCGATTAGGGGGAACCTACGAGCAGTACTTC.

The chain combines TRBV20-1 with TRBJ2-7; 10 bases match TRBD1. This CDR3 region has 15 residues. J lost 7 bases, V lost 6 bases, and 15 bases had no gene match. Germline V gives CDR1 DFQATT, CDR2 SNEGSKA (reference sequence). The CDR3 coding sequence is TGCAGTGCCCTTCGAGGGGGGACAGGGGCGGAAGAGCAGTACTTC. Protein product: CSALRGGTGAEEQYF.

The chain combines TRBV7-9 with TRBJ2-3; TRBD2 matches at 7 bases. This CDR3 has 18 residues. Germline V gives CDR1 SEHNR, CDR2 FQNEAQ (reference sequence). V trimming: 1 base; J trimming: 6 bases; junction bases outside the gene matches: 16. CDR3 coding DNA: TGTGCCAGCAGCTTAGAGGGCAGGGCGAAGCGGGACCGCGATACGCAGTATTTT. Protein: CASSLEGRAKRDRDTQYF.

The chain uses TRBV4-2 and TRBJ2-7; 10 nucleotides align to TRBD1. Judging by the DNA end, TRBJ2-5 fits better; the J call may be wrong. There are 15 residues in the CDR3. CDR1 LGHNA and CDR2 YNFKEQ come from the germline V gene. In nucleotides, the CDR3 is TGTGCCAGCAGCCCACCGACAGGGGGCAGCCAGACCCAGTACTTC. Translating gives CASSPPTGGSQTQYF.

The V call is TRBV2, the J call TRBJ2-7; D may be TRBD1 or TRBD2 (5 bases each). V lost 10 bases and J lost 3, with 19 bases in between. The CDR3 spans 14 residues. The germline gives CDR1 SNHLY, CDR2 FYNNEI. CDR3 amino acids: CATGTGTSRYEQYF. CDR3 sequence (DNA): TGTGCCACCGGGACCGGGACGTCGCGCTACGAGCAGTACTTC.

This chain links TRBV3-1 with TRBJ2-1; 10 nucleotides line up with TRBD2. The CDR3 sequence is 15 residues long. Trimming removed 2 bases from V and 3 bases from J; junction bases left unmatched: 1. Germline V gives CDR1 LGHDT, CDR2 YNNKEL (reference sequence). As DNA, the CDR3 is TGTGCCAGCAGCCAAACTAGCGGGAACTACAATGAGCAGTTCTTC. This translates into CASSQTSGNYNEQFF.

This chain uses TRBV5-4 with TRBJ2-7; D gene uncertain. The J call may be wrong; the DNA end is better matched by TRBJ2-5. Germline-derived CDR1 and CDR2 are SGHNT and YYREEE (reference sequence). The CDR3 has 15 residues. In DNA, the CDR3 is TGTGCCAGCAGCCCACACCCGCGAGGTCCGGAGACCCAGTACTTC. Protein: CASSPHPRGPETQYF.

The chain links TRBV25-1 to TRBJ1-1; D is uncertain. The CDR3 length is 20 residues. Germline CDR1 reads MGHDK; CDR2 reads SYGVNS. V lost 1 base to trimming and J lost 2 bases, with 26 bases between them. In DNA form, the CDR3 reads TGTGCCAGCAGTGAATTCGGTGTTAGTTCCACCGCACTTATTAACACTGAAGCTTTCTTT. The encoded protein is CASSEFGVSSTALINTEAFF.

This clonotype has a handful of counts. The rearrangement joins TRBV6-6 to TRBJ1-1; 8 nucleotides align to TRBD1. The CDR3 totals 14 residues. Trimming took 7 bases from V and 5 from J; bases not matched to a gene: 9. Germline CDR1 and CDR2: MNHNY and SVGAGI (reference sequence). The CDR3 sequence: CASTSGGYFTEAFF. CDR3 DNA sequence: TGTGCCAGCACATCAGGGGGCTATTTTACTGAAGCTTTCTTT.

V gene TRBV25-1 combines with J gene TRBJ2-1; 9 bases line up with TRBD2. V dropped 1 base and J dropped 8; count of bases not matched to a gene: 6. The CDR3 is made up of 15 amino acids. Germline V gives CDR1 MGHDK, CDR2 SYGVNS. The CDR3 DNA reads as TGTGCCAGCAGTGAATCTCCTAGCGGGGCTGATGAGCAGTTCTTC. Its protein is CASSESPSGADEQFF.